This entry is about one T cell receptor (beta chain). V lost 7 bases, J lost 8 bases, and 21 bases lay in between. The CDR3 runs 16 residues. Germline values: CDR1 WSHSY, CDR2 SAAADI. The record originates from a study of blood T cell repertoires in COVID-19. Study as a whole: Collection of acute and convalescent COVID-19 samples took place in the United States, Italy and Spain. In each case, the material was cDNA or gDNA derived from T cells, B-cell-depleted T cells, or PBMCs.

In the authors' methods: How many nucleated cells were present was estimated from reference gene primer amplification. Profiling relied on immunoSEQ multiplex PCR, and the TCRdb table lists in-frame clones only, not all of them. The V and J calls and clone size are taken from that table; D and trimming were inferred from the DNA. The sample lists roughly 48,000 clones, roughly four fifths seen once, with around 7% in the top ten. The V and J genes are TRBV10-2 and TRBJ1-6; possible D gene TRBD1, 6 bases. Sequenced: peripheral blood. This TCR was recovered from a man in his forties with acute or convalescent COVID-19. The CDR3 spells CASKGRVGARDSPLHF. The CDR3 nucleotides read TGCGCCAGCAAGGGGCGAGTGGGGGCAAGAGATTCACCCCTCCACTTT.